This entry describes one T cell receptor beta chain. This specimen belongs to a study of blood T cell repertoires in COVID-19. In the authors' workflow: The assay estimated nucleated cells by amplifying reference gene primers. Repertoires were generated with immunoSEQ multiplex PCR, while TCRdb's copy carries only in-frame clones and drops some. The V and J calls and the clone size are those of that table, but D and trimming were determined from the DNA. Of about 300,000 clones detected, 80% to 90% appear once; the ten largest clones hold about 4%. The CDR3 is made up of 13 amino acids. Germline CDR1 and CDR2: MNHEY and SVGAGI. V was trimmed by 4 bases and J by 5 bases, leaving 11 bases between them.

This chain uses TRBV6-5 with TRBJ1-1; a weak D match, TRBD1 (6 bases). The TCR sequence derives from a man aged 25-40 years who had recovered from COVID-19. Sequencing was done on a sample of PBMCs or T cells enriched from blood (not recorded which). The CDR3 region is CASSSPTGTEAFF. CDR3 bases: TGTGCCAGCAGTTCCCCCACAGGGACTGAAGCTTTCTTT.